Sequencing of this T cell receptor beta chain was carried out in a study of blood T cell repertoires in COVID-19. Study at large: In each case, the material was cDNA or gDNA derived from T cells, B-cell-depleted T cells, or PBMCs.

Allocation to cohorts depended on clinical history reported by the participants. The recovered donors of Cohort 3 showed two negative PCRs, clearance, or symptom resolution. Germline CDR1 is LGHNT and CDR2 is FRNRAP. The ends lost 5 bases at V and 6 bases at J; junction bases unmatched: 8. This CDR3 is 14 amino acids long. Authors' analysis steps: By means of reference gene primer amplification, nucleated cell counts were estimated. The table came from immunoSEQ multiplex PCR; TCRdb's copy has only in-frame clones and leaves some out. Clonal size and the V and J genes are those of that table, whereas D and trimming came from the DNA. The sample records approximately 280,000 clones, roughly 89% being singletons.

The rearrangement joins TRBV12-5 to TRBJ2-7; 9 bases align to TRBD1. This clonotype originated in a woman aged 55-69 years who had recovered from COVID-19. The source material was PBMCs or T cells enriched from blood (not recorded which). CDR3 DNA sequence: TGTGCTAGTGGTCCACAGACAGGGGGTTCCGAGCAGTACTTC. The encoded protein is CASGPQTGGSEQYF.